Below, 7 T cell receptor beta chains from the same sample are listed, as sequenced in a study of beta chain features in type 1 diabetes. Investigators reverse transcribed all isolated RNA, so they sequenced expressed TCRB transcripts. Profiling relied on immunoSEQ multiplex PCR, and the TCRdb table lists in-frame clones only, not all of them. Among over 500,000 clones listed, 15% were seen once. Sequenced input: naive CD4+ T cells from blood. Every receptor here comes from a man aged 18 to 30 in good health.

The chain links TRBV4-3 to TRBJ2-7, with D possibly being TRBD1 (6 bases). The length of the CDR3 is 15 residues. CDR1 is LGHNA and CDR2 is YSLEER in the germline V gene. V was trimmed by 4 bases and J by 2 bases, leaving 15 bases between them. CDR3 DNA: TGCGCCAGCAGCCTTTTATGGGGGCCTACCTACGAGCAGTACTTC. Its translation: CASSLLWGPTYEQYF.

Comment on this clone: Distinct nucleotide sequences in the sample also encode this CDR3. CDR3 sequence (DNA): TGTGCCAGCTCACCCGGGCAAGTCTACGAGCAGTACTTC. It translates to CASSPGQVYEQYF. The chain couples TRBV18 to TRBJ2-7; D not certain. Germline-derived CDR1 and CDR2 are KGHSH and LQKENI. Between the trimmed V and J ends, which lost 3 bases and 3 bases, there was a span of 9 bases. The CDR3 runs to 13 residues. The full variable domain, with the rest looked up from reference TRBV18 and TRBJ2-7, is NAGVMQNPRHLVRRRGQEARLRCSPMKGHSHVYWYRQLPEEGLKFMVYLQKENIIDESGMPKERFSAEFPKEGPSILRIQQVVRGDSAAYFCASSPGQVYEQYFGPGTRLTVT.

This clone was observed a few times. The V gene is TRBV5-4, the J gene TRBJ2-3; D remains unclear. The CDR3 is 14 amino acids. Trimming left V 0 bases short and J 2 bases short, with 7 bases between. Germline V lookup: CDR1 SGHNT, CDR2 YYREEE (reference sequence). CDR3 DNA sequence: TGTGCCAGCAGCTTGGACTTGATCACAGATACGCAGTATTTT. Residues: CASSLDLITDTQYF.

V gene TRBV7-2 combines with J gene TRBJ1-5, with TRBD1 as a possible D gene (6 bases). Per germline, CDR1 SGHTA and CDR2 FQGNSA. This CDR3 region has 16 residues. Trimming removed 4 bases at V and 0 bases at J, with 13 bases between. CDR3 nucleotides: TGTGCCAGCAGCTCCGGGGGCAGTGATAGCAATCAGCCCCAGCATTTT. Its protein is CASSSGGSDSNQPQHF.

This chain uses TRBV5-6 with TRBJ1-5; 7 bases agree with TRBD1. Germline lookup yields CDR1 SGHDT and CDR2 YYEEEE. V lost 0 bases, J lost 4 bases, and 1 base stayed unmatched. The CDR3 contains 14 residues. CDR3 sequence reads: CASSLEQGNQPQHF. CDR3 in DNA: TGTGCCAGCAGCTTGGAACAGGGGAATCAGCCCCAGCATTTT.

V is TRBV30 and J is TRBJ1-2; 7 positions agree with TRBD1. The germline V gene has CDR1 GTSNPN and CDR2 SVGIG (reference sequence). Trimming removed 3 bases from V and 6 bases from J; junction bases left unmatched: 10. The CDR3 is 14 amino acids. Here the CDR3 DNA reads TGTGCCTGGAGGAGACAGGGAGTAATCGATGGCTACACCTTC. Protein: CAWRRQGVIDGYTF.

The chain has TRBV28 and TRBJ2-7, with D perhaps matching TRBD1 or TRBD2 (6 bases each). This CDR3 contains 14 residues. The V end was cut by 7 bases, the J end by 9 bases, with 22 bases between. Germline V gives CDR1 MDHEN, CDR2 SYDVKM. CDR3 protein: CASKRGGSYSGQYF. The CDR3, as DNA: TGTGCCAGCAAGAGAGGGGGGTCGTATAGTGGGCAGTACTTC.